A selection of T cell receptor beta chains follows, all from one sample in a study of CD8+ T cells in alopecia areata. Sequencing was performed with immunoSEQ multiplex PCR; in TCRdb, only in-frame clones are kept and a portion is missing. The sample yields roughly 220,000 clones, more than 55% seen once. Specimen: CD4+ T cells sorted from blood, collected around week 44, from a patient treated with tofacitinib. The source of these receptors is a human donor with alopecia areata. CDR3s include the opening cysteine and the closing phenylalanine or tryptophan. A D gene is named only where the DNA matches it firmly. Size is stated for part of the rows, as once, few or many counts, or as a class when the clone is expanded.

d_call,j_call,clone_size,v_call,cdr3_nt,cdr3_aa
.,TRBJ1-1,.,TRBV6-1,TGTGCCAGCAGTGAATTGGGGCACAGGGTGAATACTGAAGCTTTCTTT,CASSELGHRVNTEAFF
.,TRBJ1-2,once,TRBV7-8,TGTGCCAGCAGCGCCTGGGGGCAGGGATCGAACTATGGCTACACCTTC,CASSAWGQGSNYGYTF
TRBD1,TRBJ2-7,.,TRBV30,TGTGCCTGGGAGATACCCGGGACAGGGTCAGACGTAATTAACGAGCAGTACTTC,CAWEIPGTGSDVINEQYF
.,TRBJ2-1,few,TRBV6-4,TGTGCCAGCAGTAAGGTGCCAGCCAATGAGCAGTTCTTC,CASSKVPANEQFF
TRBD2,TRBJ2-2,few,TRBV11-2,TGTGCCAGCAGCGGGACTAGCCGGGGGGCCGGGGAGCTGTTTTTT,CASSGTSRGAGELFF
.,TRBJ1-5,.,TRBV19,TGTGCCAGTAGTATACAAAGAGGTGGCAATCAGCCCCAGCATTTT,CASSIQRGGNQPQHF
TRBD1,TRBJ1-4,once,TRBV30,TGTGCCTGGGAAGGACAGGGGTTACGGGAAAAACTGTTTTTT,CAWEGQGLREKLFF
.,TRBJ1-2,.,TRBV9,TGTGCCAGCAGCGTAGGGATGTCGGGAAGGGACTATGGCTACACCTTC,CASSVGMSGRDYGYTF
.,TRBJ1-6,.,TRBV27,TGTGCCAGCAGTAACGGACGGCTTAATTCACCCCTCCACTTT,CASSNGRLNSPLHF
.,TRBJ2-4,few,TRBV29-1,TGCAGCGTTGAGGGGGGTACCATTCAGTACTTC,CSVEGGTIQYF
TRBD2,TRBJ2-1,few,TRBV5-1,TGCGCCAGCAGCTTAGCGGGGACCGCCTACAATGAGCAGTTCTTC,CASSLAGTAYNEQFF
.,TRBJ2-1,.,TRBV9,TGTGCCAGCAGCGTAGAGAGCGGACAGTCCTCCTACAATGAGCAGTTCTTC,CASSVESGQSSYNEQFF
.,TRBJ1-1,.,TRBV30,TGTGCCTGGAGTCTCAGGGGGAACACTGAAGCTTTCTTT,CAWSLRGNTEAFF
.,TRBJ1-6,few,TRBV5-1,TGCGCCAGCAGCGCCCAGGGGAGTCCCTCCAATTCACCCCTCCACTTT,CASSAQGSPSNSPLHF
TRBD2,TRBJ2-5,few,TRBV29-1,TGCAGCGTTAAGCAGCGGGGGCTTACAGAGACCCAGTACTTC,CSVKQRGLTETQYF
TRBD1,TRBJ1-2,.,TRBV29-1,TGCAGCGCGCCGGGACAGGGTTCGGTTGGCTACACCTTC,CSAPGQGSVGYTF
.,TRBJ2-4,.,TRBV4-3,TGCGCCAGCAGCCAAACCACAGGGCCAGTAACGGCGTACTTC,CASSQTTGPVTAYF
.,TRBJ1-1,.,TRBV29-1,TGCAGCGCCGGGACAACAAACACTGAAGCTTTCTTT,CSAGTTNTEAFF
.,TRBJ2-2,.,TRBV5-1,TGCGCCAGCAGCTCCACCGACAGCTCCGGGGAGCTGTTTTTT,CASSSTDSSGELFF
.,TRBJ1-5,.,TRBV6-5,TGTGCCAGCAGTCAGGGGAGCGGCAATCAGCCCCAGCATTTT,CASSQGSGNQPQHF
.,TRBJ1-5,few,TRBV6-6,TGTGCCAGCAGTTACTCGGGGAGCAATCAGCCCCAGCATTTT,CASSYSGSNQPQHF
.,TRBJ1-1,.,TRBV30,TGTGCCTGGAGTCAGGGGTTTCTCTCCCTCTTGTCTGAAGCTTTCTTT,CAWSQGFLSLLSEAFF
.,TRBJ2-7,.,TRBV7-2,TGTGCCAGCAGCTTAGCGGGGACGCCGAGCTTCGAGCAGTACTTC,CASSLAGTPSFEQYF
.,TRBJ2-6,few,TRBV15,TGTGCCACCAGCAGAGAAGCCGGGCCGGGAGGGGCCAACGTCCTGACTTTC,CATSREAGPGGANVLTF
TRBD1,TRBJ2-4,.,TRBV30,TGTGCCTCCGGGACAGTGGGAAACATTCAGTACTTC,CASGTVGNIQYF
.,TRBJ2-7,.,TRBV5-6,TGTGCCAGCAGCTTGGGCGGCAAAGCCTACGAGCAGTACTTC,CASSLGGKAYEQYF
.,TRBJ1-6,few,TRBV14,TGTGCCAGCAGCCAACCACCTTCACCCCTCCACTTT,CASSQPPSPLHF
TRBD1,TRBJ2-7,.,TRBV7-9,TGTGCCAGCAGCCGAGACAGGGTCTACGAGCAGTACTTC,CASSRDRVYEQYF
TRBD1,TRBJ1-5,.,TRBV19,TGTGCCAGTGACAGGGAGAACCGGAATCAGCCCCAGCATTTT,CASDRENRNQPQHF
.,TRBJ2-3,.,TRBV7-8,TGTGCCAGCAGCTTAGAGGGGACGGCCAGCACAGATACGCAGTATTTT,CASSLEGTASTDTQYF
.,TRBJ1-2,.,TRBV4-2,TGTGCCAGCAGCCAAGATCAGGGAAAGCATGGCTACACCTTC,CASSQDQGKHGYTF
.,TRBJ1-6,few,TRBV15,TGTGCCACCAGCAGAGATCATCCGGACAGAAATTCACCCCTCCACTTT,CATSRDHPDRNSPLHF
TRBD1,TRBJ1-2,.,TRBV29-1,TGCAGCGTGGACAGGGGCTTTACAAGCTACACCTTC,CSVDRGFTSYTF
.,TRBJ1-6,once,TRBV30,TGTGCCTCCAAGGTAACCGGGACGGACACTACACCCCTCCACTTT,CASKVTGTDTTPLHF
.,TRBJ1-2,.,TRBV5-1,TGCGCCAGCAGCATCGGAGACAGGTTAAACTATGGCTACACCTTC,CASSIGDRLNYGYTF
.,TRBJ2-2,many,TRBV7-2,TGTGCCAGCAGCCTGACGAACACCGGGGAGCTGTTTTTT,CASSLTNTGELFF
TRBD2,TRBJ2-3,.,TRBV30,TGTGCCTGGACGATGGTGCGGGGGAGCACAGATACGCAGTATTTT,CAWTMVRGSTDTQYF
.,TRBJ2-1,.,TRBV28,TGTGCCAGCAGTTTTCCCAGCCCCAATGAGCAGTTCTTC,CASSFPSPNEQFF
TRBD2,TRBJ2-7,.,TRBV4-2,TGTGCCAGCAGCCAATCGGGAGCGGGGGTATCCGAGCAGTACTTC,CASSQSGAGVSEQYF
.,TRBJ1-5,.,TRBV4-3,TGCGCCAGCAGCCAAGATTGGTCCCAGCCCCAGCATTTT,CASSQDWSQPQHF
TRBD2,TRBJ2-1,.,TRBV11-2,TGTGCCAGCAGCTTAAGACTAGCGGGGACATACAATGAGCAGTTCTTC,CASSLRLAGTYNEQFF
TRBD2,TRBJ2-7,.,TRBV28,TGTGCCAGCAGCTCAGGGACTACCGTTTCCTACGAGCAGTACTTC,CASSSGTTVSYEQYF
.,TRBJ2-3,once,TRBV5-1,TGCGCCAGCAGCTCGGGGGAGTTGGCAGATACGCAGTATTTT,CASSSGELADTQYF
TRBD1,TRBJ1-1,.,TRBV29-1,TGCAGCTTCGGACAGGGTGGGAACACTGAAGCTTTCTTT,CSFGQGGNTEAFF